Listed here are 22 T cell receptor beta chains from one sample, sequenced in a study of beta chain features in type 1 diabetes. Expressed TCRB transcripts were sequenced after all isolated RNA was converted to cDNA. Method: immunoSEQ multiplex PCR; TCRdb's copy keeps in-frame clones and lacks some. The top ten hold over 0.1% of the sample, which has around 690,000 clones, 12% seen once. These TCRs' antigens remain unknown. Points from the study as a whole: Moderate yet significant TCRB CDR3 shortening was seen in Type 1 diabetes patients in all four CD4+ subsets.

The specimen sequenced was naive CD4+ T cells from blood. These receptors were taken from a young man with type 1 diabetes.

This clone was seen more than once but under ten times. The CDR3 spells CASRGTGELFF. Here the CDR3 DNA reads TGTGCCAGTAGGGGCACCGGGGAGCTGTTTTTT. The V call is TRBV19, the J call TRBJ2-2; D remains unclear. The CDR3 sequence is 11 residues long. CDR1 LNHDA and CDR2 SQIVND come from the germline V gene (reference sequence). V lost 6 bases and J 4 bases, leaving 3 bases between the germline ends.

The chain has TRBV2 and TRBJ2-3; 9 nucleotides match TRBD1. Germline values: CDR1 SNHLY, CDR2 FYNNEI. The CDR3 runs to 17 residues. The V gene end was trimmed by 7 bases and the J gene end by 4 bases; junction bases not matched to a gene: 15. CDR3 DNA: TGTGCCAGCATCACCGCCGGCGGGGGACAGGGAGCAGATACGCAGTATTTT. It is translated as CASITAGGGQGADTQYF.

CDR3 residues: CASSFASGSYNEQFF. CDR3 nucleotide sequence: TGTGCCAGCAGCTTCGCTAGCGGTTCCTACAATGAGCAGTTCTTC. The genes are TRBV11-3 and TRBJ2-1; 7 bases are a match to TRBD2. The CDR3 covers 15 residues. CDR1 is SGHNT, CDR2 YENEEA, per germline. Trimming took 3 bases from V and 1 from J; bases not matched to a gene: 3.

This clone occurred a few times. Written as DNA, the CDR3 is TGTGCCAGCAGTGACAGCCACAGCTCCTACGAGCAGTACTTC. Encoded protein: CASSDSHSSYEQYF. V gene TRBV25-1 combines with J gene TRBJ2-7; D is uncertain. CDR1 and CDR2 (germline): MGHDK, SYGVNS. Trimming left V 3 bases short and J 0 bases short, with 9 bases between. The CDR3 is 14 residues long.

CDR3 loop: CAWNLGQTNEKLFF. As DNA, the CDR3 is TGTGCCTGGAACCTGGGACAGACTAATGAAAAACTGTTTTTT. The V gene is TRBV30, the J gene TRBJ1-4; 7 bases are a match to TRBD1. This CDR3 is 14 amino acids long. V dropped 4 bases and J dropped 2; count of bases not matched to a gene: 4. Germline V gives CDR1 GTSNPN, CDR2 SVGIG (reference sequence).

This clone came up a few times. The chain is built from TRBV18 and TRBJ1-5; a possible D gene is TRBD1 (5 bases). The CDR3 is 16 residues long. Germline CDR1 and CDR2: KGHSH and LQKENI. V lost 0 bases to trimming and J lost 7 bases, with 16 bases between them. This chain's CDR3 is CASSPPGGKGKQPQHF. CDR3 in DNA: TGTGCCAGCTCACCACCGGGGGGGAAGGGGAAGCAGCCCCAGCATTTT.

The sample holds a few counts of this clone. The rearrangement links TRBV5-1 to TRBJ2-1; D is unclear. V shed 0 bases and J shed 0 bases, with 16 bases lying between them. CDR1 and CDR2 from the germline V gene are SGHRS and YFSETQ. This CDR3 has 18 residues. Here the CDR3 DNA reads TGCGCCAGCAGCTTGGGATACGACGGCACAAGCTCCTACAATGAGCAGTTCTTC. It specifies CASSLGYDGTSSYNEQFF.

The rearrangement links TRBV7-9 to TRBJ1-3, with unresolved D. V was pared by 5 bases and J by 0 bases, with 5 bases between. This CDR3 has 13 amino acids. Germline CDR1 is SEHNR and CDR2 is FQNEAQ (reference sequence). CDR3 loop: CASSPLSGNTIYF. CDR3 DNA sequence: TGTGCCAGCAGCCCTCTCTCTGGAAACACCATATATTTT. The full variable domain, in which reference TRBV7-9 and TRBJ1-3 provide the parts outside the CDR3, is DTGVSQNPRHKITKRGQNVTFRCDPISEHNRLYWYRQTLGQGPEFLTYFQNEAQLEKSRLLSDRFSAERPKGSFSTLEIQRTEQGDSAMYLCASSPLSGNTIYFGEGSWLTVV.

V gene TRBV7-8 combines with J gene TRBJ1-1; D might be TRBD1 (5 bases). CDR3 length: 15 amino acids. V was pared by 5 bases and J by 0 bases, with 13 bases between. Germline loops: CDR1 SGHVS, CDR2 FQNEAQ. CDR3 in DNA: TGTGCCAGCAGCGCTTTTGGACATATGAACACTGAAGCTTTCTTT. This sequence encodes CASSAFGHMNTEAFF.

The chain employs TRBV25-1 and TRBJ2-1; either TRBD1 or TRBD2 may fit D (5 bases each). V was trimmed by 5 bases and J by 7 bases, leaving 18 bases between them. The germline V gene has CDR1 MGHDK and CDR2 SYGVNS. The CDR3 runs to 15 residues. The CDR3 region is CASSIPGRRINEQFF. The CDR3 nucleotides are TGTGCCAGCAGTATACCGGGACGAAGGATAAATGAGCAGTTCTTC.

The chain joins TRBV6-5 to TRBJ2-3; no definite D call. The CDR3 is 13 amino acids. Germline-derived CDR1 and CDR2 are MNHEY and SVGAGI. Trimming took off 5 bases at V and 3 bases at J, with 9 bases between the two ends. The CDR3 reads CASSPTLTDTQYF. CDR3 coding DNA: TGTGCCAGCAGTCCCACACTTACAGATACGCAGTATTTT.

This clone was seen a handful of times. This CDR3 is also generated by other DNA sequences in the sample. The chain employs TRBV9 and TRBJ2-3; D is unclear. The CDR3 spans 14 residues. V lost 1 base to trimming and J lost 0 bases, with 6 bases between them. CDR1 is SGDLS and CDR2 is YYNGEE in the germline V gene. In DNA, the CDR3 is TGTGCCAGCAGCGTACGGCCTAGCACAGATACGCAGTATTTT. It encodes CASSVRPSTDTQYF.

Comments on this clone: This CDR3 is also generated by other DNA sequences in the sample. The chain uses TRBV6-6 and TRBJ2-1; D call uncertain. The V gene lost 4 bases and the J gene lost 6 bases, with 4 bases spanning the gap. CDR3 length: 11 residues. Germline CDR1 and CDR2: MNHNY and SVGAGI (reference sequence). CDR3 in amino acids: CASSSLNEQFF. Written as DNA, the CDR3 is TGTGCCAGCAGTTCTCTCAATGAGCAGTTCTTC.

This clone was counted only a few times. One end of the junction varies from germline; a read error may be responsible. CDR3 in amino acids: CASSPGQNPGELFF. The CDR3, as DNA: TGTGCCAGCAGCCCGGGACAGAACCCCGGGGAGCTGTTTTTT. V and J are TRBV5-4 and TRBJ2-2; 7 nucleotides match TRBD1. Germline V gene lookup returns CDR1 SGHNT and CDR2 YYREEE (reference sequence). This CDR3 contains 14 residues.

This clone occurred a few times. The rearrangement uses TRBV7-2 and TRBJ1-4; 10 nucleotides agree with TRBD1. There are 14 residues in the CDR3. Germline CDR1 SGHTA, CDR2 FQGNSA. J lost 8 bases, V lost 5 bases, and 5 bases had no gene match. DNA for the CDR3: TGTGCCAGCAGCCTACTGGGACAGGGGGAAAAACTGTTTTTT. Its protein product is CASSLLGQGEKLFF.

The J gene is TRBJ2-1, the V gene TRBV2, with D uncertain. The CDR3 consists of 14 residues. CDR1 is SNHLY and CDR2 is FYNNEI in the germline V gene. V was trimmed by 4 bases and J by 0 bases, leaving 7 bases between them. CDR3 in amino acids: CASSVSSSYNEQFF. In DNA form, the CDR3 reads TGTGCCAGCAGTGTGTCAAGCTCCTACAATGAGCAGTTCTTC.

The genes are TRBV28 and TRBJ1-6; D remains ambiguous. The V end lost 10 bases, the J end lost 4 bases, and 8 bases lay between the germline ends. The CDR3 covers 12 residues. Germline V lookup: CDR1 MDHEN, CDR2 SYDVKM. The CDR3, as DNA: TGTGCCACCACAGAGTATAATTCACCCCTCCACTTT. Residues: CATTEYNSPLHF. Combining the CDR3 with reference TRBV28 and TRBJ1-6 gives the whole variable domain DVKVTQSSRYLVKRTGEKVFLECVQDMDHENMFWYRQDPGLGLRLIYFSYDVKMKEKGDIPEGYSVSREKKERFSLILESASTNQTSMYLCATTEYNSPLHFGNGTRLTVT.

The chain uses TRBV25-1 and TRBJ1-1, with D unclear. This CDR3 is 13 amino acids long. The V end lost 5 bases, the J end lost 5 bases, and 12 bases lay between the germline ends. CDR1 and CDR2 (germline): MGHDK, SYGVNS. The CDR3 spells CASSRSGETEAFF. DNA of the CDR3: TGTGCCAGCAGTCGTTCTGGGGAAACTGAAGCTTTCTTT.

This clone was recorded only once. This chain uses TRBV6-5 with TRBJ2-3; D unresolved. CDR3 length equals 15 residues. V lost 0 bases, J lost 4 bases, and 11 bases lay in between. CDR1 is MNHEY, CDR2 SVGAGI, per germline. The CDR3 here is CASSYSYVRADTQYF. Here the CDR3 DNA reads TGTGCCAGCAGTTACTCCTATGTTAGGGCAGATACGCAGTATTTT.

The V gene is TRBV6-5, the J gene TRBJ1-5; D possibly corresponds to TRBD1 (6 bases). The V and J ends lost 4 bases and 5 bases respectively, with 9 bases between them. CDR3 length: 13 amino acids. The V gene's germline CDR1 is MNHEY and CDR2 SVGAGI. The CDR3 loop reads CASSWGGDQPQHF. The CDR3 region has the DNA TGTGCCAGCAGTTGGGGGGGCGATCAGCCCCAGCATTTT.

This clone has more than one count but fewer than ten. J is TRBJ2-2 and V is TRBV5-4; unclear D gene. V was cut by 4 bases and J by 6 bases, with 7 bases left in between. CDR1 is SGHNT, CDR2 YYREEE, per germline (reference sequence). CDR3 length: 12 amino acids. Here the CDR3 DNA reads TGTGCCAGCAGCCCTCCGGCCGGGGAGCTGTTTTTT. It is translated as CASSPPAGELFF.

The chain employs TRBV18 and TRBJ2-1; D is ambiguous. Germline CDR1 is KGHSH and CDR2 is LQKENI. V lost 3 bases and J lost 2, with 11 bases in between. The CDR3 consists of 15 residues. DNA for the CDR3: TGTGCCAGCTCACCGAATTCGGACCCCTACAATGAGCAGTTCTTC. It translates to CASSPNSDPYNEQFF.